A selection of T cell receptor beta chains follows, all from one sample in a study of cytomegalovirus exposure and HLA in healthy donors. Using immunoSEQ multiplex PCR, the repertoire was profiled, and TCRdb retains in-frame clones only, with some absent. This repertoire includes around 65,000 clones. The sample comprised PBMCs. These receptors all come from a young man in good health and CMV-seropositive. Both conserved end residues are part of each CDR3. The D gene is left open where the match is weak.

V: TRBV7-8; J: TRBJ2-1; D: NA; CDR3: CASSSSRAYNEQFF; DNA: TGTGCCAGCAGCTCGTCCAGGGCCTACAATGAGCAGTTCTTC
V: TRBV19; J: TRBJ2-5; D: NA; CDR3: CASKGYQETQYF; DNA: TGTGCCAGTAAGGGGTACCAAGAGACCCAGTACTTC
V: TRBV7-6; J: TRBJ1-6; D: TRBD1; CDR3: CASSLAAGGNSPLHF; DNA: TGTGCCAGCAGCTTAGCGGCAGGGGGAAATTCACCCCTCCACTTT
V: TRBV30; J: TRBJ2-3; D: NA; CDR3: CAGSVQGLHTDTQYF; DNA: TGTGCCGGGAGTGTCCAGGGGCTCCACACAGATACGCAGTATTTT
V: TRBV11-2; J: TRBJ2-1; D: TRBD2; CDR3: CASSLGGTSKGFDNEQFF; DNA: TGTGCCAGCAGCTTAGGGGGGACTAGCAAAGGGTTTGACAATGAGCAGTTCTTC
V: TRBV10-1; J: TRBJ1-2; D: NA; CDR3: CASRIPRPSNYGYTF; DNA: TGCGCCAGCCGGATACCCAGGCCCTCTAACTATGGCTACACCTTC
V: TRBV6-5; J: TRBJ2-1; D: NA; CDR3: CASRRTGYNEQFF; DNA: TGTGCCAGCAGACGGACGGGGTACAATGAACAGTTCTTC
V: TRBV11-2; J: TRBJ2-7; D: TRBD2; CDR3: CASSLVVAGGGEQYF; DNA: TGTGCCAGCAGCTTAGTCGTAGCGGGAGGGGGCGAGCAGTACTTC
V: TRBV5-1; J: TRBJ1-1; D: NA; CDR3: CASSLDREGMNTEAFF; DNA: TGCGCCAGCAGCTTGGACAGGGAGGGGATGAACACTGAAGCTTTCTTT
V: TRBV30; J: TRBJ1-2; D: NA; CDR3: CAWSVSGPGLIGYTF; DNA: TGTGCCTGGAGTGTAAGTGGCCCAGGGCTCATCGGCTACACCTTC
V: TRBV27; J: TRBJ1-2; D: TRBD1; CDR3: CASSPDRGYGYTF; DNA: TGTGCCAGCAGTCCGGACAGGGGCTATGGCTACACCTTC
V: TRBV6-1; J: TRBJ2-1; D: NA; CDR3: CASPERGGEQFF; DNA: TGTGCCAGCCCCGAGAGAGGAGGAGAGCAGTTCTTC
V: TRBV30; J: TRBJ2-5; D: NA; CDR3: CAWSVKGEETQYF; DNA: TGTGCCTGGAGTGTGAAGGGGGAAGAGACCCAGTACTTC
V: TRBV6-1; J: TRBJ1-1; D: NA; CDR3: CASSEGGHRDTEAFF; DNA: TGTGCCAGCAGTGAAGGGGGCCATAGGGACACTGAAGCTTTCTTT
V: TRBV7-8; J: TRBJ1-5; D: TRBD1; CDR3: CASSLQAPGTGRWPQHF; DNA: TGTGCCAGCAGCTTACAAGCCCCTGGGACAGGGAGGTGGCCCCAGCATTTT
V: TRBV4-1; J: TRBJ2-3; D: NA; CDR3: CASSQDWGLTGTQYF; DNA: TGCGCCAGCAGCCAAGATTGGGGCCTAACGGGTACGCAGTATTTT
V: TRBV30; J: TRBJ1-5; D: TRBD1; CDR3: CAWSVRDRVIQPQHF; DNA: TGTGCCTGGAGTGTAAGGGACAGGGTAATTCAGCCCCAGCATTTT
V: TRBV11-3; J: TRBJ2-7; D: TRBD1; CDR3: CASSSDRGFAYEQYF; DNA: TGTGCCAGCAGCTCCGACAGGGGGTTCGCCTACGAGCAGTACTTC
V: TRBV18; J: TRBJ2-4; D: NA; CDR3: CASSPREGAKNIQYF; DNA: TGTGCCAGCTCACCACGTGAGGGTGCCAAAAACATTCAGTACTTC
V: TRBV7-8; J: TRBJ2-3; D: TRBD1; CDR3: CASSKRDRRLTDTQYF; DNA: TGTGCCAGCAGCAAAAGGGACAGGAGACTAACAGATACGCAGTATTTT
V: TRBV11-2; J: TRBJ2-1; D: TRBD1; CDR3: CASSYRGDEQFF; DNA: TGTGCCAGCAGCTACAGGGGTGATGAGCAGTTCTTC
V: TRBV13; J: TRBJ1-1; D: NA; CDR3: CASSLGPYEGTEAFF; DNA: TGTGCCAGCAGCTTAGGCCCCTACGAGGGCACTGAAGCTTTCTTT
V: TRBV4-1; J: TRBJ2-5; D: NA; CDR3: CASSQDGQQETQYF; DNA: TGCGCCAGCAGCCAAGACGGACAGCAAGAGACCCAGTACTTC
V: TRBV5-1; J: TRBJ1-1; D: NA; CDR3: CASRRGANTEAFF; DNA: TGCGCCAGCAGGCGGGGGGCGAACACTGAAGCTTTCTTT
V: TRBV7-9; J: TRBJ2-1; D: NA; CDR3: CASRPGWFGEQFF; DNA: TGTGCCAGCAGGCCCGGTTGGTTCGGTGAGCAGTTCTTC
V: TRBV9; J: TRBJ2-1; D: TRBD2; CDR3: CASSVGLAGAPEQFF; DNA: TGTGCCAGCAGCGTAGGCCTAGCGGGGGCCCCCGAGCAGTTCTTC
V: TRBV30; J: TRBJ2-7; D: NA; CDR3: CAWRAQNSYEQYF; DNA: TGTGCCTGGAGGGCCCAGAACTCCTACGAGCAGTACTTC
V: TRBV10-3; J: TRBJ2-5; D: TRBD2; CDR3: CAIKGGEETQYF; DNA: TGTGCCATTAAGGGAGGGGAAGAGACCCAGTACTTC
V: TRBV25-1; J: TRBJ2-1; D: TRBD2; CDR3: CASSDPSGSGGLHNEQFF; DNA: TGTGCCAGCAGTGACCCCAGTGGCAGCGGGGGGCTACACAATGAGCAGTTCTTC
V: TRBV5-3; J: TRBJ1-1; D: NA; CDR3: CARAPGQLNPEAFF; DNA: TGTGCCAGGGCCCCCGGACAGCTCAACCCTGAAGCTTTCTTT
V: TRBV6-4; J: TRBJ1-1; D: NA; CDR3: CASSDSSWRYLGAGTEDFF; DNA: TGTGCCAGCAGTGACTCGTCGTGGCGGTATCTCGGAGCGGGCACTGAAGATTTCTTT
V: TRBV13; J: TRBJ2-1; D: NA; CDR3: CASSSRYNEQFF; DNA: TGTGCCAGCAGCTCCCGTTACAATGAGCAGTTCTTC
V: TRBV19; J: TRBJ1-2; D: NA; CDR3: CASSMAGYGYTF; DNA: TGTGCCAGTAGTATGGCAGGCTATGGCTACACCTTC
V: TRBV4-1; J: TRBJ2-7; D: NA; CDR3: CASSPPGFLYEQYF; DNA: TGCGCCAGCAGCCCTCCGGGATTCCTCTACGAGCAGTACTTC
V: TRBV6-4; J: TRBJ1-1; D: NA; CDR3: CASSDSSWRYLGAGTEAFF; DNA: TGTGCCAGCAGTGACTCGTCGTGGCGGTATCTCGGAGCGGGCACTGAAGCTTTCTTT
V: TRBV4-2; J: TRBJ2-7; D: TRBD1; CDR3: CASSQDRTGGYEQYF; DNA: TGTGCCAGCAGCCAAGATCGAACAGGGGGCTACGAGCAGTACTTC
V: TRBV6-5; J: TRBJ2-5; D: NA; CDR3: CASSYGRQETQYF; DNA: TGTGCCAGCAGTTACGGCAGGCAAGAGACCCAGTACTTC
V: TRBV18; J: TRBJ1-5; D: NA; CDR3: CASSRPGGNQPQHF; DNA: TGTGCCAGCTCCCGCCCGGGGGGCAATCAGCCCCAGCATTTT
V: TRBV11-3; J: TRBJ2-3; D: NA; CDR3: CASSSRGPGDTQYF; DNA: TGTGCCAGCAGCTCTCGAGGGCCGGGAGATACGCAGTATTTT
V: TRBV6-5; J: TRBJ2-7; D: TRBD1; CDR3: CASTKGQGREQYF; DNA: TGTGCCAGCACCAAAGGACAGGGGCGGGAGCAGTACTTC